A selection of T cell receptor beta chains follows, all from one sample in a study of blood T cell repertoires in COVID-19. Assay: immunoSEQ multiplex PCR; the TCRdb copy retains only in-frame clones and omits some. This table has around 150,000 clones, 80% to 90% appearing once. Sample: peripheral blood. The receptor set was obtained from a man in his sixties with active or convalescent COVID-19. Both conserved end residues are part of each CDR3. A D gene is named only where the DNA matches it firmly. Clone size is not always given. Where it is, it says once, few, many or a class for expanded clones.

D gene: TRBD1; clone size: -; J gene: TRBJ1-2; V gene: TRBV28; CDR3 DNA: TGTGCCAGGGCAGGGACAGGGAAGACTAATGGCTACACCTTC; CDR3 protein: CARAGTGKTNGYTF
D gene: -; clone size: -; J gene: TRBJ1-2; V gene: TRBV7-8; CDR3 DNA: TGTGCCAGCACCTTTTCCCCCGGGTATGGCTACACCTTC; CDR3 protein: CASTFSPGYGYTF
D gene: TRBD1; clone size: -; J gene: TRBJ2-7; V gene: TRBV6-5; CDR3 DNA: TGTGCCAGCACCCTTGGGGGACAGGTCGACGAGCAGTACTTC; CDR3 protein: CASTLGGQVDEQYF
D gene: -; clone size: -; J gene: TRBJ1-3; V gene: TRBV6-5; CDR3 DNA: TGTGCCAGCAGTCGTGGGTCCGGGGGAAACACCATATATTTT; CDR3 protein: CASSRGSGGNTIYF
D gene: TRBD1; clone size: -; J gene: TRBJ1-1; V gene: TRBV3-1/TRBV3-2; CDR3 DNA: TGTGCCAGCAGCGATCGACAGGGGGCGCATGCTTTCTTT; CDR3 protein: CASSDRQGAHAFF
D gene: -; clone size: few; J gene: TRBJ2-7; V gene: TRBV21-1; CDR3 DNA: TGTGCCAGCAGTATACAGGGTTCCTACGAGCAGTACTTC; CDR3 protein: CASSIQGSYEQYF
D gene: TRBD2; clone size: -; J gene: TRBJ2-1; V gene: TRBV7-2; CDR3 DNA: TGTGCCAGCAGCTTGGTCGGGGGGGCCAGGGAGCAGTTCTTC; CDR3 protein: CASSLVGGAREQFF
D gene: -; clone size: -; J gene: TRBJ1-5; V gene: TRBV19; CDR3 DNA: TGTGCCAGTAGTATCTTTTCACAGGGTCAGAGCAATCAGCCCCAGCATTTT; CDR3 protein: CASSIFSQGQSNQPQHF
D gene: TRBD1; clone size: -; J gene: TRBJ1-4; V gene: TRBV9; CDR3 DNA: TGTGCCAGCAGCGCTAGGACAGGGGCCTCTTCTAATGAAAAACTGTTTTTT; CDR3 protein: CASSARTGASSNEKLFF
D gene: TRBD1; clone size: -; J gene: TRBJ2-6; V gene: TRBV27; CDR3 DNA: TGTGCCAGCAAAAGATTGACAGGGTATGGCGTCCTGACTTTC; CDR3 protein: CASKRLTGYGVLTF
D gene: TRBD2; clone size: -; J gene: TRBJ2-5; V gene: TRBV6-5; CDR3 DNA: TGTGCCAGCAGTTACTCTGGGCTAGCGGGGGGAGAGACCCAGTACTTC; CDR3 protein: CASSYSGLAGGETQYF
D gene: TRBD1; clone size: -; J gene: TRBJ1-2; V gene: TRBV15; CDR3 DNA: TGTGCCACCAGCGGGGACAGGGGAGACGACTATGGCTACACCTTC; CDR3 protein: CATSGDRGDDYGYTF
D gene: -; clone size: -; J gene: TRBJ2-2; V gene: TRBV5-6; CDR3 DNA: TGTGCCAGCAGCTTGGGGCTCCCCTCGGGGAGCACCGGGGAGCTGTTTTTT; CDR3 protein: CASSLGLPSGSTGELFF
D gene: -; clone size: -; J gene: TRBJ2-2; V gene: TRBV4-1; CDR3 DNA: TGCGCCAGCAGCCCCCCCAGCGGAGCGAACACCGGGGAGCTGTTTTTT; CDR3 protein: CASSPPSGANTGELFF
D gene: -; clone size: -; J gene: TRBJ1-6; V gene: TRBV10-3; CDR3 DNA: TGTGCCACCGGCCCCCCAGGGAACTATAATTCACCCCTCCACTTT; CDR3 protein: CATGPPGNYNSPLHF
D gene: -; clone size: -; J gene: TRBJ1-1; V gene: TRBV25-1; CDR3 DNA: TGTGCCAGCAGTGTAGGGGCACCGGGAGCTTTCTTT; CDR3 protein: CASSVGAPGAFF
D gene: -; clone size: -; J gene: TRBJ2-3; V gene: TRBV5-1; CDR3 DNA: TGCGCCAGCAGTGGTGGCTTAAGGGGGGATACGCAGTATTTT; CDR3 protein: CASSGGLRGDTQYF
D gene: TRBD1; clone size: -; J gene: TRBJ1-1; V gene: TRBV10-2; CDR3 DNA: TGCGCCAGCACCGACTCAGGGGGCTGGTGCACTTTT; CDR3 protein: CASTDSGGWCTF
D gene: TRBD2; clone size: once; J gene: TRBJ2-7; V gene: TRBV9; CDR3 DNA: TGTGCCAGCAGCAAGGGACTAGCGGGAGATGTGTCCGAGCAGTACTTC; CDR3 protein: CASSKGLAGDVSEQYF
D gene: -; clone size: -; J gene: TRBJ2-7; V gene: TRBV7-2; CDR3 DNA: TGTGCCAGCAGCTTAGAGTCGGCAGGGTTATACGAGCAGTACTTC; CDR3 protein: CASSLESAGLYEQYF
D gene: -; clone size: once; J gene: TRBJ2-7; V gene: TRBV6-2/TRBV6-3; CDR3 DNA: TGTGCCAGCAGCCCCCGGGCAGGGTTCCCATACGAGCAGTACTTC; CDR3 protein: CASSPRAGFPYEQYF
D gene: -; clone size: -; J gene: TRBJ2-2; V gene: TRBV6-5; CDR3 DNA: TGTGCCAGCAGTTACTCGTCAGGGCGGACCGGGGAGCTGTTTTTT; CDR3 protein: CASSYSSGRTGELFF
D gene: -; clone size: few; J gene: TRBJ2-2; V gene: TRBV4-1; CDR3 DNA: TGCGCCAGCAGCCAGGAAGAAGTGGGGACAACAGCCGGGGAGCTGTTTTTT; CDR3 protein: CASSQEEVGTTAGELFF
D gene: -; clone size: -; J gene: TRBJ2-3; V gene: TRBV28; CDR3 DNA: TGTGCCAGCAGGGACTTTCGGACTAGCACAGATACGCAGTATTTT; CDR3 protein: CASRDFRTSTDTQYF
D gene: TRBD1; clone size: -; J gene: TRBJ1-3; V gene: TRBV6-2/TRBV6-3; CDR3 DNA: TGTGCCAGCAGTGAGCTACAGGGGACTTACGGAAACACCATATATTTT; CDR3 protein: CASSELQGTYGNTIYF
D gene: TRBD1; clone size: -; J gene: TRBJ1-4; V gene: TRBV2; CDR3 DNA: TGTGCCAGCACCGGACAGGATGAAAAACTGTTTTTT; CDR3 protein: CASTGQDEKLFF
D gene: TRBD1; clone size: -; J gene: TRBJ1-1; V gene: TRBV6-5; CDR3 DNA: TGTGCCAGCAGTACTCAACAGGGGGCTTCGGTTGAAGCTTTCTTT; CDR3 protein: CASSTQQGASVEAFF
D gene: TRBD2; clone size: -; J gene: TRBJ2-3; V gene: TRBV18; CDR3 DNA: TGTGCCAGCTCACCGGGACTAGCGGGACCTACGCAGTATTTT; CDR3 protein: CASSPGLAGPTQYF
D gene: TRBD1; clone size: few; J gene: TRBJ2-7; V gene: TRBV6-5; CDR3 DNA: TGTGCCAGCAGTTCGTCACACAGGGGCCTCTCCTACGAGCAGTACTTC; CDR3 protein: CASSSSHRGLSYEQYF
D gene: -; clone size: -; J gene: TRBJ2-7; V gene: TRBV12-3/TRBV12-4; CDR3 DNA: TGTGCCAGCAGTTTGGCCCCCATTGAGCAGTACTTC; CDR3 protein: CASSLAPIEQYF
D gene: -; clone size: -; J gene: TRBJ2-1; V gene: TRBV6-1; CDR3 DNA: TGTGCCAGCAGTGACGGGAGTTACAATGAGCAGTTCTTC; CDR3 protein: CASSDGSYNEQFF
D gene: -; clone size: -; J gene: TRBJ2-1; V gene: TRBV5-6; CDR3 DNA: TGTGCCAGCAGCTTGACCGCGGGATACTCCTACAATGAGCAGTTCTTC; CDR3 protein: CASSLTAGYSYNEQFF
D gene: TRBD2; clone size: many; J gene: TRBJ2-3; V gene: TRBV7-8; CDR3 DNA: TGTGCCAGCAGCTCCCTGGGGGGGAGAGATACGCAGTATTTT; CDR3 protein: CASSSLGGRDTQYF
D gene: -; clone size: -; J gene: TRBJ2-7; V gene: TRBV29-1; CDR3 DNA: TGCAGCGTTGGCGGGGAAAACTACGAGCAGTACTTC; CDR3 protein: CSVGGENYEQYF
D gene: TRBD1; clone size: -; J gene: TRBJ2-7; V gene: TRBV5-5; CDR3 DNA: TGTGCCAGCAGCTTGGGGGGACAGGGGGCTTACGAGCAGTACTTC; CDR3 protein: CASSLGGQGAYEQYF
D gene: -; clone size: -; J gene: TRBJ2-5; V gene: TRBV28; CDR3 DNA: TGTGCCAGCAGTTTACCCATCTCTGCTTCGGGATACTACCAAGAGACCCAGTACTTC; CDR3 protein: CASSLPISASGYYQETQYF
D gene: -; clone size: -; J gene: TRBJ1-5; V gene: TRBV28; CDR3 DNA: TGTGCCAGCATCGCTGGGGGGGGCGCGGGCAATCAGCCCCAGCATTTT; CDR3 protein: CASIAGGGAGNQPQHF
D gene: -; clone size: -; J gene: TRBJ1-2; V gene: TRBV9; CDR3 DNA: TGTGCCAGCAGCCGGGGACAATGGGATGGCTACACCTTC; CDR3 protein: CASSRGQWDGYTF
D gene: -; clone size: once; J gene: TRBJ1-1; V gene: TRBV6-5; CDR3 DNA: TGTGCCAGCAGTCGGACTGAAGCTTTCTTT; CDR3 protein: CASSRTEAFF
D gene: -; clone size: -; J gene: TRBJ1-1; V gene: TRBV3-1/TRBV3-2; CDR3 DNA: TGTGCCAGCAGCCAAGATGGCAGGGCGGACACTGAAGCTTTCTTT; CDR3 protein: CASSQDGRADTEAFF